The 3 T cell receptor beta chains below all came from one sample that was sequenced in a study of cytomegalovirus exposure and HLA in healthy donors. PCR involved 60 Vbeta and 13 Jbeta primers. The repertoire was sequenced with immunoSEQ multiplex PCR; TCRdb's copy has only in-frame clones and lacks some. This sample carries 85,000 to 95,000 clones, 70% to 80% of them seen once, and the ten largest clones take around 20%. Material for sequencing was PBMCs. These receptor sequences come from a man between 25 and 39 years old in good health and CMV-seropositive.

The V and J genes are TRBV7-2 and TRBJ1-3; a possible D gene is TRBD1 (5 bases). Trimming took off 4 bases at V and 1 base at J, with 8 bases between the two ends. The CDR3 is 14 residues long. CDR1 and CDR2 (germline): SGHTA, FQGNSA. The CDR3, as DNA: TGTGCCAGCAGCTCCTGGACATCTGGAAACACCATATATTTT. Protein: CASSSWTSGNTIYF.

This clone was detected once. The chain employs TRBV5-8 and TRBJ1-5; no firm D call. The CDR3 covers 13 residues. From germline, CDR1 is SGHTS and CDR2 YDEGEE. V was shortened by 2 bases and J by 5 bases, with 8 bases between the two germline ends. The DNA of the CDR3 is TGTGCCAGCAGCTTTAGGCGGGATCAGCCCCAGCATTTT. Its protein product is CASSFRRDQPQHF. Full variable domain (remainder filled in from reference TRBV5-8 and TRBJ1-5): EAGVTQSPTHLIKTRGQQATLRCSPISGHTSVYWYQQALGLGLQFLLWYDEGEERNRGNFPPRFSGRQFPNYSSELNVNALELEDSALYLCASSFRRDQPQHFGDGTRLSIL.

The V and J genes are TRBV6-5 and TRBJ2-1, with 8 positions matching TRBD2. The CDR3 totals 15 residues. J lost 2 bases, V lost 5 bases, and 5 bases had no gene match. The germline V gene has CDR1 MNHEY and CDR2 SVGAGI. The CDR3 region has the DNA TGTGCCAGCAGTCGGGGGGGGCGAGCCTACAATGAGCAGTTCTTC. Its translation is CASSRGGRAYNEQFF.